Listed below are T cell receptor beta chains from one sample, sequenced in a study of cytomegalovirus exposure and HLA in healthy donors. Sequencing was performed with immunoSEQ multiplex PCR; in TCRdb, only in-frame clones are kept and a portion is missing. Of approximately 190,000 clones in the sample, 84% were seen once. Sequencing was carried out using PBMCs. These receptors originate from a man between 18 and 35 years old in good health and CMV-seropositive. The CDR3 runs from the conserved cysteine through the conserved F or W. The order of the fields is J gene, D gene, CDR3 length, V gene, clone size, CDR3 protein, CDR3 DNA. D genes are given only for firm matches. A row's size may be missing; if present it is once, few, many or a size class.

>TRBJ1-3|TRBD1|17|TRBV13|NA
CASSSTGEEGSGNTIYF
TGTGCCAGCAGCTCAACAGGGGAAGAGGGATCTGGAAACACCATATATTTT
>TRBJ1-3|TRBD1|15|TRBV28|once
CASSTGTGVRNTIYF
TGTGCCAGCAGCACCGGGACAGGGGTTCGGAACACCATATATTTT
>TRBJ2-1|TRBD2|15|TRBV7-2|NA
CASSYSSGSEYEQFF
TGTGCCAGCAGCTATTCTAGCGGGAGTGAATATGAGCAGTTCTTC
>TRBJ2-1|NA|13|TRBV9|NA
CASSVESAGEQFF
TGTGCCAGCAGCGTAGAATCTGCGGGTGAGCAGTTCTTC
>TRBJ2-7|TRBD2|14|TRBV6-1|NA
CASGAGFGSYEQYF
TGTGCCAGCGGAGCGGGGTTCGGCTCCTACGAGCAGTACTTC
>TRBJ2-7|TRBD1|14|TRBV4-1|NA
CASSLRQGQGEQYF
TGCGCCAGCAGCCTTAGACAGGGGCAGGGCGAGCAGTACTTC
>TRBJ1-5|TRBD1|14|TRBV7-2|few
CASSAGQGSQPQHF
TGTGCCAGCAGCGCCGGACAGGGAAGTCAGCCCCAGCATTTT
>TRBJ1-2|NA|12|TRBV7-9|once
CASSWAEAGYTF
TGTGCCAGCAGCTGGGCGGAGGCTGGCTACACCTTC
>TRBJ2-1|TRBD1|19|TRBV7-2|NA
CASSLRTGASRSSYNEQFF
TGTGCCAGCAGCTTAAGGACAGGGGCGTCCCGGAGCTCCTACAATGAGCAGTTCTTC
>TRBJ2-7|TRBD1|15|TRBV4-2|NA
CASSQDRTGGYEQYF
TGTGCCAGCAGCCAAGATCGGACAGGGGGCTACGAGCAGTACTTC
>TRBJ1-4|NA|16|TRBV28|NA
CASSFVAGTTNEKLFF
TGTGCCAGCAGTTTTGTGGCGGGGACAACTAATGAAAAACTGTTTTTT
>TRBJ1-1|NA|12|TRBV18|NA
CASTPGNGEAFF
TGTGCCAGCACTCCCGGTAACGGTGAAGCTTTCTTT
>TRBJ2-3|NA|13|TRBV6-4|NA
CASSASSTDTQYF
TGTGCCAGCAGTGCCAGTAGCACAGATACGCAGTATTTT
>TRBJ1-2|TRBD1|16|TRBV29-1|NA
CSVVGGYTGGAGGYTF
TGCAGCGTTGTAGGGGGGTATACAGGGGGCGCGGGGGGCTACACCTTC
>TRBJ1-4|NA|14|TRBV30|NA
CAWRKQATNEKLFF
TGTGCCTGGAGAAAACAGGCAACTAATGAAAAACTGTTTTTT
>TRBJ2-2|NA|16|TRBV7-9|NA
CASSQGRESGYGELFF
TGTGCCAGCAGCCAGGGAAGGGAATCGGGCTACGGGGAGCTGTTTTTT
>TRBJ2-2|TRBD2|15|TRBV10-3|few
CAISDPAGANGELFF
TGTGCCATCAGTGACCCTGCGGGAGCAAACGGGGAGCTGTTTTTT
>TRBJ2-4|TRBD2|17|TRBV28|NA
CASSRGGGGIAKNIQYF
TGTGCCAGCAGTCGGGGGGGAGGAGGAATAGCCAAAAACATTCAGTACTTC
>TRBJ1-5|NA|14|TRBV5-6|NA
CASSSRGRGQPQHF
TGTGCCAGCAGCTCTAGGGGTAGGGGTCAGCCCCAGCATTTT
>TRBJ2-7|NA|14|TRBV27|NA
CASSSQTLSYEQYF
TGTGCCAGCAGTTCGCAGACACTCTCCTACGAGCAGTACTTC
>TRBJ2-2|NA|13|TRBV6-5|once
CASSYKGTGELFF
TGTGCCAGCAGTTACAAGGGGACCGGGGAGCTGTTTTTT
>TRBJ2-6|TRBD2|17|TRBV7-8|many
CASSYSGGVSGANVLTF
TGTGCCAGCAGTTATAGCGGGGGGGTCTCTGGGGCCAACGTCCTGACTTTC
>TRBJ2-1|TRBD2|14|TRBV27|NA
CASSPRTSIDEQFF
TGTGCCAGCAGTCCCCGGACTAGCATCGATGAGCAGTTCTTC
>TRBJ2-1|NA|12|TRBV30|NA
CAWSFYGNEQFF
TGTGCCTGGAGTTTTTACGGCAATGAGCAGTTCTTC
>TRBJ2-5|TRBD2|14|TRBV29-1|NA
CSGGGLAGGETQYF
TGCAGCGGGGGGGGACTAGCGGGAGGGGAGACCCAGTACTTC
>TRBJ1-2|TRBD1|11|TRBV30|few
CAWSAGQGRAF
TGTGCCTGGAGTGCGGGACAGGGGCGGGCCTTC
>TRBJ2-3|NA|13|TRBV7-9|NA
CASSSPGDDTQYF
TGTGCCAGCAGCTCCCCGGGGGATGATACGCAGTATTTT
>TRBJ2-1|NA|17|TRBV5-6|once
CASNRGLSGPSYNEQFF
TGTGCCAGCAACCGGGGTTTGTCGGGTCCCTCCTACAATGAGCAGTTCTTC
>TRBJ1-2|TRBD1|15|TRBV30|NA
CAWSPYTGTGAGYTF
TGTGCCTGGAGTCCTTACACCGGGACAGGGGCCGGCTACACCTTC
>TRBJ2-5|TRBD2|18|TRBV19|NA
CASSIPPSGRDARETQYF
TGTGCCAGTAGTATCCCCCCTAGCGGGAGGGATGCACGAGAGACCCAGTACTTC
>TRBJ2-5|TRBD2|14|TRBV2|NA
CASRGRLTGETQYF
TGTGCCAGCCGCGGGAGATTGACTGGTGAGACCCAGTACTTC
>TRBJ2-3|TRBD1|16|TRBV10-3|NA
CAISSGQFTSTDTQYF
TGTGCCATCAGTTCGGGACAGTTCACTAGCACAGATACGCAGTATTTT
>TRBJ2-6|NA|13|TRBV29-1|NA
CSVGISGANVLTF
TGCAGCGTCGGGATCTCTGGGGCCAACGTCCTGACTTTC
>TRBJ2-5|TRBD2|15|TRBV2|once
CASSGLAGAKETQYF
TGTGCCAGCAGTGGTCTAGCGGGAGCAAAAGAGACCCAGTACTTC
>TRBJ2-1|TRBD2|13|TRBV28|NA
CASSRSGSNEQFF
TGTGCCAGCAGTCGTAGCGGGAGCAATGAGCAGTTCTTC
>TRBJ2-5|TRBD2|16|TRBV28|NA
CASSLWTSGSRGTQYF
TGTGCCAGCAGTTTATGGACTAGCGGGAGCCGTGGGACCCAGTACTTC
>TRBJ2-7|TRBD2|15|TRBV13|NA
CASSLGGGLEYEQYF
TGTGCCAGCAGCTTAGGGGGAGGGTTAGAGTACGAGCAGTACTTC
>TRBJ2-2|TRBD2|15|TRBV6-5|NA
CASSYMGLAPGELFF
TGTGCCAGCAGTTACATGGGACTAGCGCCCGGGGAGCTGTTTTTT
>TRBJ2-7|TRBD1|15|TRBV7-8|NA
CASSGQGPIYYEQYF
TGTGCCAGCAGCGGACAGGGACCCATCTACTACGAGCAGTACTTC
>TRBJ2-6|TRBD1|20|TRBV4-2|NA
CASSQDPGGQGRTGANVLTF
TGTGCCAGCAGCCAAGATCCGGGGGGACAGGGACGAACTGGGGCCAACGTCCTGACTTTC
>TRBJ2-2|TRBD2|15|TRBV6-5|NA
CASRRLAGITGELFF
TGTGCCAGCAGGAGACTAGCGGGAATCACCGGGGAGCTGTTTTTT
>TRBJ1-3|NA|15|TRBV5-5|NA
CASSFTGTIGNTIYF
TGTGCCAGCAGCTTTACCGGGACAATTGGAAACACCATATATTTT
>TRBJ1-3|NA|15|TRBV7-9|NA
CASSLEAVSGNTIYF
TGTGCCAGCAGCTTAGAGGCGGTCTCTGGAAACACCATATATTTT
>TRBJ2-7|TRBD2|14|TRBV29-1|NA
CSVAASGSSYEQYF
TGCAGCGTTGCGGCTAGCGGGAGCTCCTACGAGCAGTACTTC
>TRBJ2-7|TRBD2|15|TRBV5-4|few
CASSSRNSGSYEQYF
TGTGCCAGCAGCTCCCGTAATAGCGGGAGCTACGAGCAGTACTTC
>TRBJ1-1|NA|13|TRBV28|NA
CASYPGFNTEAFF
TGTGCCAGCTATCCGGGGTTTAACACTGAAGCTTTCTTT
>TRBJ2-7|TRBD2|14|TRBV25-1|NA
CASSGTSGGYEQYF
TGTGCCAGCAGTGGGACTAGCGGGGGCTACGAGCAGTACTTC
>TRBJ1-4|NA|13|TRBV19|NA
CASRNRVGEKLFF
TGTGCCAGTAGGAACAGGGTTGGCGAAAAACTGTTTTTT
>TRBJ2-7|NA|15|TRBV30|NA
CAWSMGSGVGYEQYF
TGTGCCTGGAGTATGGGGTCAGGGGTTGGCTACGAGCAGTACTTC
>TRBJ2-3|NA|16|TRBV10-2|once
CASSEYGALSTDTQYF
TGCGCCAGCAGTGAGTATGGGGCGTTGAGCACAGATACGCAGTATTTT
>TRBJ2-1|TRBD2|17|TRBV27|NA
CASSKQGLADSYNEQFF
TGTGCCAGCAGTAAACAGGGACTAGCGGACTCCTACAATGAGCAGTTCTTC
>TRBJ1-2|TRBD1|13|TRBV29-1|NA
CSVRGQGAHGYTF
TGCAGCGTGAGGGGACAGGGGGCACATGGCTACACCTTC
>TRBJ2-3|TRBD1|17|TRBV13|NA
CASSSGRTGDSTDTQYF
TGTGCCAGCAGCTCAGGAAGGACAGGGGATAGCACAGATACGCAGTATTTT
>TRBJ2-7|NA|13|TRBV9|NA
CASSPNAGTEQYF
TGTGCCAGCAGCCCCAATGCGGGCACGGAGCAGTACTTC
>TRBJ2-7|TRBD1|15|TRBV7-9|NA
CASSSGQVLIDEQYF
TGTGCCAGCAGCTCTGGACAGGTCTTGATCGACGAGCAGTACTTC
>TRBJ2-3|TRBD1|15|TRBV28|NA
CASSRAGGSTDTQYF
TGTGCCAGCAGTCGGGCAGGGGGCAGCACAGATACGCAGTATTTT
>TRBJ2-7|NA|14|TRBV5-4|NA
CASSLRQFGYEQYF
TGTGCCAGCAGCTTGAGACAGTTTGGCTACGAGCAGTACTTC